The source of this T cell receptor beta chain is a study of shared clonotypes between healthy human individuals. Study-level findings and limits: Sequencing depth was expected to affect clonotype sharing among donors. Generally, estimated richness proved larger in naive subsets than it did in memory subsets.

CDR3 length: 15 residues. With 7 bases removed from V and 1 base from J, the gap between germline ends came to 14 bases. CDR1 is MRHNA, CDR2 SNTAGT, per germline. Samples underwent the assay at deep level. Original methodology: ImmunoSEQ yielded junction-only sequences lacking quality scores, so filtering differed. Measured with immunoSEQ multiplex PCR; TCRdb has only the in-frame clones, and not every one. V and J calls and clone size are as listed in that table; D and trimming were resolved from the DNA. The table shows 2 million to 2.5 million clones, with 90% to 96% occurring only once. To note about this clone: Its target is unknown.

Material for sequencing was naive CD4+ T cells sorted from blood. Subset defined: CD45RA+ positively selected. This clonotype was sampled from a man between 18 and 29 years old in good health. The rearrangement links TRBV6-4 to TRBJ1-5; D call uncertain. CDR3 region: CASNEVGVSNQPQHF. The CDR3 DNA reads TGTGCCAGCAACGAGGTGGGAGTAAGCAATCAGCCCCAGCATTTT.